This TCR beta chain was observed in a study of T cell responses to AZD1222 COVID-19 vaccine. Study results and caveats: Most donors were white British and more were female, and clonal diversity was possibly underestimated.

CDR1 is MNHEY and CDR2 is SVGAGI in the germline V gene. V was trimmed by 8 bases and J by 4 bases, leaving 11 bases between them. The CDR3 runs to 13 residues. On this clone: What it binds is unknown.

TCRdb's table, derived via immunoSEQ multiplex PCR, lists solely in-frame clones and lacks some. Among roughly 150,000 clones listed, approximately 90% were seen once. The specimen was peripheral blood, collected on day 0 of AZD1222 vaccination. The V and J genes are TRBV6-5 and TRBJ1-4, with D maybe TRBD1 (6 bases). This clonotype originated in an adult in good health. The chain's CDR3 is CASLGGGNEKLFF. The CDR3 bases are TGTGCCAGCCTAGGAGGGGGTAATGAAAAACTGTTTTTT.